This T cell receptor (beta chain) was sequenced during a study of T-cell memory formation after mild COVID-19. Each CDR3 protein gets one entry after TCRdb re-called the 5' RACE reads with MiXCR. The sample has just under 150,000 distinct CDR3 sequences, 5.5% to 7% seen once; the top ten hold around 1.9%. V lost 3 bases, J lost 6 bases, and 18 bases lay in between. This CDR3 has 15 amino acids. Germline V gene lookup returns CDR1 KGHSH and CDR2 LQKENI. The rearrangement links TRBV18 to TRBJ2-7, with D perhaps matching TRBD1 or TRBD2 (5 bases each). This sequence originates from an adult woman who had mild COVID-19 (a few samples of this study predate the infection). Cell type and time point are not known. The sample comprised PBMCs or a T cell subset sorted from them (not recorded which). CDR3 loop: CASSPPGTMRGEQYF. CDR3 DNA: TGTGCCAGCTCACCTCCCGGGACCATGAGAGGCGAGCAGTACTTC.